This entry lists 10 T cell receptor beta chains sequenced from one sample in a study of blood T cell repertoires in COVID-19. The table came from immunoSEQ multiplex PCR; TCRdb's copy has only in-frame clones and leaves some out. The sample yields tens of thousands of clones, 80% to 90% seen once. The sequenced sample was peripheral blood. The source is a man in his sixties with active COVID-19.

CDR3 protein: CASSTSGRANYGYTF. In DNA, the CDR3 is TGTGCCAGCAGTACCTCAGGGAGGGCTAACTATGGCTACACCTTC. V and J are TRBV28 and TRBJ1-2; maybe TRBD1 (5 bases). Germline V lookup: CDR1 MDHEN, CDR2 SYDVKM. This CDR3 comprises 15 residues. Trimming took off 5 bases at V and 0 bases at J, with 13 bases between the two ends.

The V gene is TRBV5-1, the J gene TRBJ1-2; no firm D call. V was pared by 0 bases and J by 0 bases, with 6 bases between. From germline, CDR1 is SGHRS and CDR2 YFSETQ. CDR3 length: 14 amino acids. CDR3 bases: TGCGCCAGCAGCTTGGACAGAGCTAACTATGGCTACACCTTC. It specifies CASSLDRANYGYTF.

The chain couples TRBV7-2 to TRBJ2-7, with 8 bases fitting TRBD2. V lost 4 bases, J lost 5 bases, and 10 bases stayed unmatched. This CDR3 is built from 15 residues. CDR1 is SGHTA, CDR2 FQGNSA, per germline. This CDR3 is CASSSLLAGGNEQYF. CDR3 nucleotide sequence: TGTGCCAGCAGCTCGCTTCTGGCGGGAGGAAACGAGCAGTACTTC.

The gene calls are TRBV29-1 and TRBJ1-1; 7 nucleotides match TRBD1. Germline CDR1 is SQVTM and CDR2 is ANQGSEA. This CDR3 contains 12 residues. V was pared by 6 bases and J by 1 base, with 2 bases of the junction left unmatched. CDR3 region: CSVGQQNTEAFF. CDR3 in DNA: TGCAGCGTGGGACAGCAGAACACTGAAGCTTTCTTT.

The genes are TRBV12-3 or TRBV12-4 and TRBJ1-1, with TRBD1 matching over 12 bases. There are 13 residues in the CDR3. V lost 3 bases to trimming and J lost 11 bases; unmatched junction nucleotides: 4. This CDR3 is CASSFGTGGKAFF. The CDR3 bases are TGTGCCAGCAGTTTTGGGACAGGGGGCAAGGCTTTCTTT.

The V gene is TRBV7-9, the J gene TRBJ2-1; 13 bases agree with TRBD2. This CDR3 spans 18 amino acids. Germline CDR1 SEHNR, CDR2 FQNEAQ (reference sequence). With V trimmed by 1 base and J by 1 base, 4 bases remained unmatched. The CDR3 loop is CASSLDKGLAGSYNEQFF. CDR3 bases: TGTGCCAGCAGCTTAGACAAGGGACTAGCGGGATCCTACAATGAGCAGTTCTTC.

The J gene is TRBJ2-5, the V gene TRBV2, with 8 bases matching TRBD1. This CDR3 has 13 residues. Germline V gene lookup returns CDR1 SNHLY and CDR2 FYNNEI. Trimming took 6 bases from V and 7 from J; bases not matched to a gene: 7. CDR3 nucleotides: TGTGCCAGCAGAAGGACAGGGCTAGTGACCCAGTACTTC. Translated, it gives CASRRTGLVTQYF.

This sequence joins TRBV9 and TRBJ1-5, with 9 nucleotides matching TRBD1. The CDR3 spans 15 residues. Germline V CDR1 and CDR2: SGDLS, YYNGEE. V lost 3 bases, J lost 6 bases, and 7 bases stayed unmatched. CDR3 amino acids: CASSEGTGLSQPQHF. For the CDR3, the DNA is TGTGCCAGCAGCGAGGGGACAGGGCTAAGTCAGCCCCAGCATTTT.

This sequence joins TRBV28 and TRBJ2-1; D perhaps matches TRBD2 (6 bases). The CDR3 sequence is 16 residues long. The V and J ends lost 0 bases and 2 bases respectively, with 11 bases between them. CDR1 is MDHEN and CDR2 is SYDVKM in the germline V gene. The CDR3 loop reads CASSLWTGSAYNEQFF. The CDR3 nucleotides are TGTGCCAGCAGTTTATGGACCGGGAGCGCCTACAATGAGCAGTTCTTC.

The V call is TRBV7-6, the J call TRBJ2-3; D might be TRBD1 (5 bases). The CDR3 has 15 amino acids. Germline CDR1 reads SGHVS; CDR2 reads FNYEAQ. The germline V and J ends were trimmed by 5 bases and 1 base, with 13 bases remaining between them. CDR3 in amino acids: CASSIQGSRTDTQYF. The CDR3 coding sequence is TGTGCCAGCAGCATTCAGGGTTCCCGCACAGATACGCAGTATTTT. Variable domain in full (rest from reference TRBV7-6 and TRBJ2-3): GAGVSQSPRYKVTKRGQDVALRCDPISGHVSLYWYRQALGQGPEFLTYFNYEAQQDKSGLPNDRFSAERPEGSISTLTIQRTEQRDSAMYRCASSIQGSRTDTQYFGPGTRLTVL.